These T cell receptor beta chains were read from a single sample in a study of blood T cell repertoires in COVID-19. The repertoire was sequenced with immunoSEQ multiplex PCR; TCRdb's copy has only in-frame clones and lacks some. Among around 150,000 clones, more than 80% were seen once, and the ten largest hold roughly 2%. Sequencing was performed on peripheral blood. Source of these receptors: an older man with acute or convalescent COVID-19. The CDR3 runs from the conserved cysteine through the conserved F or W. D genes are given only for firm matches. The listing skips clone size in some rows; elsewhere it reads once, few, many or a size class.

J gene: TRBJ1-4
V gene: TRBV19
D gene: TRBD1
clone size: NA
CDR3 protein: CASTPRGPLEKLFF
CDR3 DNA: TGTGCCAGTACGCCGAGGGGGCCTTTGGAAAAACTGTTTTTT

J gene: TRBJ2-2
V gene: TRBV19
D gene: NA
clone size: NA
CDR3 protein: CASSPRRSNTGELFF
CDR3 DNA: TGTGCCAGTAGTCCTCGGAGATCGAACACCGGGGAGCTGTTTTTT

J gene: TRBJ2-7
V gene: TRBV5-4
D gene: TRBD1
clone size: NA
CDR3 protein: CASSFGTGVSPYEQYF
CDR3 DNA: TGTGCCAGCAGCTTCGGGACAGGGGTTTCCCCCTACGAGCAGTACTTC

J gene: TRBJ2-2
V gene: TRBV5-1
D gene: NA
clone size: NA
CDR3 protein: CASSITSGAGELFF
CDR3 DNA: TGCGCCAGCAGCATAACCTCAGGGGCCGGGGAGCTGTTTTTT

J gene: TRBJ2-3
V gene: TRBV11-2
D gene: TRBD2
clone size: NA
CDR3 protein: CASSLTGGASTDTQYF
CDR3 DNA: TGTGCCAGCAGCCTCACCGGGGGGGCAAGCACAGATACGCAGTATTTT

J gene: TRBJ2-3
V gene: TRBV7-8
D gene: NA
clone size: NA
CDR3 protein: CVSSSTGSGFTDTQYF
CDR3 DNA: TGTGTCAGCAGTTCTACAGGGTCGGGATTTACAGATACGCAGTATTTT

J gene: TRBJ2-2
V gene: TRBV7-2
D gene: NA
clone size: NA
CDR3 protein: CASSLLTSTGELFF
CDR3 DNA: TGTGCCAGCAGCCTCTTGACATCCACCGGGGAGCTGTTTTTT

J gene: TRBJ1-2
V gene: TRBV29-1
D gene: TRBD1
clone size: once
CDR3 protein: CSVGGQGYGYTF
CDR3 DNA: TGCAGCGTTGGTGGACAGGGCTATGGCTACACCTTC

J gene: TRBJ2-4
V gene: TRBV10-2
D gene: NA
clone size: NA
CDR3 protein: CASSEKGGLWSLQYF
CDR3 DNA: TGCGCCAGCAGTGAGAAAGGGGGACTATGGAGCCTTCAGTACTTC

J gene: TRBJ1-4
V gene: TRBV5-6
D gene: TRBD1
clone size: NA
CDR3 protein: CASSSPRTGAGEKLFF
CDR3 DNA: TGTGCCAGCAGCTCGCCCAGGACAGGCGCGGGGGAAAAACTGTTTTTT

J gene: TRBJ1-6
V gene: TRBV4-1
D gene: NA
clone size: NA
CDR3 protein: CASSLQERGLPGSPLHF
CDR3 DNA: TGCGCCAGCAGCCTCCAAGAGAGGGGACTCCCAGGGTCACCCCTCCACTTT

J gene: TRBJ2-1
V gene: TRBV5-1
D gene: NA
clone size: NA
CDR3 protein: CASSTLPGQGGHNEQFF
CDR3 DNA: TGCGCCAGCAGCACACTTCCCGGGCAAGGCGGGCACAATGAGCAGTTCTTC

J gene: TRBJ2-3
V gene: TRBV12-3/TRBV12-4
D gene: TRBD1
clone size: NA
CDR3 protein: CATTRTGVGTQYF
CDR3 DNA: TGTGCCACAACAAGGACAGGGGTGGGTACGCAGTATTTT

J gene: TRBJ2-1
V gene: TRBV18
D gene: TRBD2
clone size: NA
CDR3 protein: CASSSRTAGAGYNEQFF
CDR3 DNA: TGTGCCAGCTCAAGCCGGACCGCGGGAGCTGGTTACAATGAGCAGTTCTTC

J gene: TRBJ2-1
V gene: TRBV4-2
D gene: NA
clone size: NA
CDR3 protein: CASSQDTGGHNEQFF
CDR3 DNA: TGTGCCAGCAGCCAAGATACCGGAGGGCACAATGAGCAGTTCTTC

J gene: TRBJ1-3
V gene: TRBV7-3
D gene: NA
clone size: once
CDR3 protein: CASSLTVGNTIYF
CDR3 DNA: TGTGCCAGCAGCTTGACAGTTGGAAACACCATATATTTT

J gene: TRBJ1-1
V gene: TRBV5-5
D gene: TRBD1
clone size: NA
CDR3 protein: CASSSQGADTEAFF
CDR3 DNA: TGTGCCAGCAGCTCACAGGGGGCGGACACTGAAGCTTTCTTT

J gene: TRBJ1-5
V gene: TRBV19
D gene: NA
clone size: NA
CDR3 protein: CASSLSPASNQPQHF
CDR3 DNA: TGTGCCAGTAGCCTTAGCCCCGCAAGCAATCAGCCCCAGCATTTT

J gene: TRBJ2-7
V gene: TRBV28
D gene: NA
clone size: few
CDR3 protein: CASSFWAYYEQYF
CDR3 DNA: TGTGCCAGCAGTTTTTGGGCCTACTACGAGCAGTACTTC

J gene: TRBJ2-7
V gene: TRBV28
D gene: NA
clone size: NA
CDR3 protein: CASSQIYEQYF
CDR3 DNA: TGTGCCAGCTCACAGATCTACGAGCAGTACTTC

J gene: TRBJ2-3
V gene: TRBV7-2
D gene: TRBD2
clone size: NA
CDR3 protein: CASRPGGADTQYF
CDR3 DNA: TGTGCCAGCAGACCTGGGGGGGCAGATACGCAGTATTTT

J gene: TRBJ1-2
V gene: TRBV10-3
D gene: NA
clone size: NA
CDR3 protein: CAISSIDTSWGYTF
CDR3 DNA: TGTGCCATCAGTTCGATCGACACCTCTTGGGGCTACACCTTC

J gene: TRBJ1-1
V gene: TRBV5-1
D gene: TRBD1
clone size: NA
CDR3 protein: CASSGDPGQGLKAEAFF
CDR3 DNA: TGCGCCAGCAGCGGGGATCCGGGACAGGGTCTTAAGGCTGAAGCTTTCTTT

J gene: TRBJ1-2
V gene: TRBV6-2/TRBV6-3
D gene: TRBD1
clone size: NA
CDR3 protein: CASSSRQGGKNYYGYTF
CDR3 DNA: TGTGCCAGCAGTTCTCGACAGGGGGGAAAAAACTACTATGGCTACACCTTC

J gene: TRBJ1-1
V gene: TRBV10-3
D gene: TRBD1
clone size: NA
CDR3 protein: CAISESGQGAVNTEAFF
CDR3 DNA: TGTGCCATCAGTGAGTCAGGACAGGGGGCGGTGAACACTGAAGCTTTCTTT

J gene: TRBJ2-3
V gene: TRBV11-3
D gene: NA
clone size: NA
CDR3 protein: CASSSGRSTDTQYF
CDR3 DNA: TGTGCCAGCAGTTCGGGGAGAAGCACAGATACGCAGTATTTT

J gene: TRBJ2-3
V gene: TRBV4-2
D gene: TRBD2
clone size: NA
CDR3 protein: CASSQGTSEEGTDTQYF
CDR3 DNA: TGTGCCAGCAGCCAAGGGACTAGCGAAGAGGGCACAGATACGCAGTATTTT

J gene: TRBJ2-3
V gene: TRBV6-5
D gene: NA
clone size: NA
CDR3 protein: CASSLIYTDTQYF
CDR3 DNA: TGTGCCAGCAGTCTCATCTACACAGATACGCAGTATTTT

J gene: TRBJ1-1
V gene: TRBV5-1
D gene: NA
clone size: NA
CDR3 protein: CASSLAPTGANTEAFF
CDR3 DNA: TGCGCCAGCAGCTTGGCCCCGACAGGCGCGAACACTGAAGCTTTCTTT

J gene: TRBJ2-2
V gene: TRBV6-1
D gene: TRBD1
clone size: NA
CDR3 protein: CASSGDRVRLSGELFF
CDR3 DNA: TGTGCCAGCAGTGGTGACAGGGTTCGTTTGTCCGGGGAGCTGTTTTTT

J gene: TRBJ1-5
V gene: TRBV6-5
D gene: NA
clone size: once
CDR3 protein: CASKGNRGVNQPQHF
CDR3 DNA: TGTGCCAGCAAGGGTAACCGGGGAGTCAATCAGCCCCAGCATTTT